This TCR beta chain was documented in a study of T cell responses to AZD1222 COVID-19 vaccine. Notes on the study in general: Nearly half of spike-specific TCRs reportedly go after variant regions that carry no mutations. At study baseline, merely six AZD1222 recipients were seropositive.

Trimming pared 3 bases from V and 11 bases from J, leaving 13 bases between. Germline V gene sequence: CDR1 KGHSH, CDR2 LQKENI. The CDR3 sequence is 12 residues long. Sequenced by immunoSEQ multiplex PCR; TCRdb stores in-frame clones only, minus some. Of about 110,000 clones listed, 90% are singletons. A word on this clone: Its antigen is unidentified.

This receptor was taken from an adult who received the AZD1222 COVID-19 vaccine. This sample comprised peripheral blood, obtained 28 days after the second AZD1222 dose. The rearrangement joins TRBV18 to TRBJ1-1; TRBD1 might be the D (5 bases). CDR3: CASSPPGGSAFF. The CDR3 DNA is TGTGCCAGCTCACCGCCGGGGGGTTCGGCTTTCTTT.